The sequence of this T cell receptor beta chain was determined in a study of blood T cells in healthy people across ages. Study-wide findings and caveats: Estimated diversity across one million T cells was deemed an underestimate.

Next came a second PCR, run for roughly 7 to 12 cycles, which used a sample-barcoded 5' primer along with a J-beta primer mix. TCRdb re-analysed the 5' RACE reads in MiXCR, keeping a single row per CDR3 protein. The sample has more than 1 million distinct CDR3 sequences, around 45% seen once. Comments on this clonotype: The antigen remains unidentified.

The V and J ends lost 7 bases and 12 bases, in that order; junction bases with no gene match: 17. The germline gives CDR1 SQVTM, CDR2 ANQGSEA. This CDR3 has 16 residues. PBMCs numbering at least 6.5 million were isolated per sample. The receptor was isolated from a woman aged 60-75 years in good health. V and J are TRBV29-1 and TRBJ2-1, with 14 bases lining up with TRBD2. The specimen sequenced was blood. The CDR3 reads CSGRTSGGFSSVRQFF. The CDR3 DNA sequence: TGCAGCGGTAGGACTAGCGGGGGGTTCAGTTCGGTAAGGCAGTTCTTC.